These T cell receptor beta chains were read from a single sample in a study of shared clonotypes between healthy human individuals. TCRdb's copy holds only in-frame clones and misses some; the assay was immunoSEQ multiplex PCR. There are about 2.2 million clones in the sample; approximately 94% occur only once, and around 1.7% lies in the top ten. The sample was naive CD8+ T cells from PBMCs. The source of these receptors is a young man in good health. Some clones in this sample may be carry-over from other donors' samples. Each CDR3 is given with its conserved first and last residue. The D gene is left open where the match is weak. The size entry is marked missing in some rows and otherwise reads once, few, many or a size class.

size,V,D,J,CDR3,DNA
-,TRBV5-6,TRBD2,TRBJ2-3,CASRVAGTTHTDTQYF,TGTGCCAGCAGAGTAGCGGGTACGACGCATACAGATACGCAGTATTTT
once,TRBV6-7,-,TRBJ2-3,CASRDRTGTGSDTQYF,TGTGCCAGCAGGGATCGCACCGGAACGGGTTCAGATACGCAGTATTTT
-,TRBV28,TRBD1,TRBJ1-5,CASIGQDITPQHF,TGTGCCAGCATCGGACAGGACATCACCCCCCAGCATTTT
-,TRBV7-9,-,TRBJ1-5,CASSLAFGFGGPNQPQHF,TGTGCCAGCAGCTTAGCGTTTGGTTTTGGGGGTCCCAATCAGCCCCAGCATTTT
-,TRBV7-8,TRBD2,TRBJ2-7,CASSKWTSGSTPEQYF,TGTGCCAGCAGCAAGTGGACTAGCGGGAGCACCCCCGAGCAGTACTTC
-,TRBV4-3,-,TRBJ2-7,CASSQDAGGAYEQYF,TGCGCCAGCAGCCAAGATGCAGGGGGGGCCTACGAGCAGTACTTC
-,TRBV4-1,TRBD2,TRBJ2-7,CASSLLAGTYEQYF,TGCGCCAGCAGCCTACTAGCGGGGACCTACGAGCAGTACTTC
-,TRBV27,TRBD2,TRBJ2-3,CASSWVSGASGSRTDTQYF,TGTGCCAGCAGTTGGGTTTCTGGGGCTAGCGGGTCCCGCACAGATACGCAGTATTTT
-,TRBV4-3,-,TRBJ2-5,CASSQDYPGKNQETQYF,TGCGCCAGCAGCCAAGATTACCCAGGAAAGAACCAAGAGACCCAGTACTTC
-,TRBV29-1,TRBD1,TRBJ1-2,CSGGGQGASGYTF,TGCAGCGGCGGGGGACAGGGGGCGTCCGGCTACACCTTC
-,TRBV6-1,-,TRBJ1-2,CASSEAGQHGYTF,TGTGCCAGCAGTGAAGCTGGCCAGCATGGCTACACCTTC
-,TRBV14,-,TRBJ1-3,CASSQRRVTSGNTIYF,TGTGCCAGCAGCCAACGACGAGTGACCTCTGGAAACACCATATATTTT
-,TRBV4-2,-,TRBJ1-1,CASSQEDRNTEAFF,TGTGCCAGCAGCCAAGAAGACAGGAACACTGAAGCTTTCTTT
-,TRBV2,-,TRBJ2-1,CASSVRGEGPAVKAQFF,TGTGCCAGCAGTGTACGGGGCGAGGGCCCCGCCGTCAAGGCGCAGTTCTTC
-,TRBV4-3,TRBD1,TRBJ2-7,CASSQDYGTGSYEQYF,TGCGCCAGCAGCCAAGATTATGGGACAGGGTCCTACGAGCAGTACTTC
-,TRBV28,TRBD1,TRBJ2-6,CASGDRGLFAGANVLTF,TGTGCCAGCGGGGACAGGGGGCTATTCGCCGGGGCCAACGTCCTGACTTTC
-,TRBV7-2,-,TRBJ2-1,CASSLLAGRPNEQFF,TGTGCCAGCAGCCTGCTTGCGGGGAGGCCCAATGAGCAGTTCTTC
-,TRBV27,-,TRBJ1-1,CASSLTLWTEAFF,TGTGCCAGCAGTTTAACGTTATGGACTGAAGCTTTCTTT
-,TRBV27,-,TRBJ2-1,CASSPSLSSYPSNEQFF,TGTGCCAGCAGTCCCTCCCTTTCTAGCTACCCTTCGAATGAGCAGTTCTTC
-,TRBV5-1,-,TRBJ2-7,CASSWASSSYEQYF,TGCGCCAGCAGCTGGGCGTCAAGCTCCTACGAGCAGTACTTC
-,TRBV11-3,TRBD1,TRBJ2-1,CASSSTTGGFYNEQFF,TGTGCCAGCAGCTCAACGACAGGGGGCTTCTACAATGAGCAGTTCTTC
-,TRBV10-1,-,TRBJ2-1,CASSDTGPSFF,TGCGCCAGCAGTGATACCGGGCCATCGTTCTTC
once,TRBV13,-,TRBJ2-5,CASSPGGGKETQYF,TGTGCCAGCAGCCCGGGGGGCGGGAAAGAGACCCAGTACTTC
-,TRBV6-5,TRBD1,TRBJ2-5,CASRTNRGMETQYF,TGTGCCAGCAGGACCAACAGGGGGATGGAGACCCAGTACTTC
-,TRBV5-1,-,TRBJ2-5,CASSSVAFQETQYF,TGCGCCAGCAGCTCGGTAGCGTTCCAAGAGACCCAGTACTTC
-,TRBV4-3,-,TRBJ2-7,CASSPNSGPAEQYF,TGCGCCAGCAGCCCCAATAGTGGTCCCGCCGAGCAGTACTTC
-,TRBV25-1,-,TRBJ1-2,CASRVGGDYGYTF,TGTGCCAGCAGAGTGGGAGGTGACTATGGCTACACCTTC
-,TRBV7-8,-,TRBJ2-5,CASSLEIPPAAGQYF,TGTGCCAGCAGCTTAGAAATCCCCCCCGCGGCAGGCCAGTACTTC
-,TRBV10-1,-,TRBJ2-5,CASSETRETQETQYF,TGCGCCAGCAGTGAGACAAGGGAAACGCAAGAGACCCAGTACTTC
-,TRBV28,-,TRBJ2-2,CASSPDTGTGELFF,TGTGCCAGCTCTCCTGATACGGGAACCGGGGAGCTGTTTTTT
-,TRBV6-5,-,TRBJ1-5,CASSYSIGGGQPQHF,TGTGCCAGCAGTTACTCTATCGGGGGGGGTCAGCCCCAGCATTTT
-,TRBV4-2,-,TRBJ1-1,CASSPGESWEEAFF,TGTGCCAGCAGCCCAGGGGAATCTTGGGAGGAAGCTTTCTTT
-,TRBV7-7,TRBD1,TRBJ2-7,CASSLGQGSSYEQYF,TGTGCCAGCAGCTTAGGACAGGGAAGCTCCTACGAGCAGTACTTC
-,TRBV2,-,TRBJ2-3,CASSPGTISVPQYF,TGTGCCAGCAGTCCCGGGACCATTTCGGTCCCGCAGTATTTT
-,TRBV19,TRBD2,TRBJ2-1,CASQVIAGVEGNEQFF,TGTGCCAGCCAAGTAATAGCGGGAGTGGAGGGCAATGAGCAGTTCTTC
-,TRBV12-2,-,TRBJ1-5,CASRLVAGQELSNQPQHF,TGTGCAAGTCGCTTAGTGGCGGGACAGGAGCTTAGCAATCAGCCCCAGCATTTT
-,TRBV7-6,-,TRBJ2-2,CASSSSLSRSTGELFF,TGTGCCAGCAGCTCCTCCCTCTCTCGGAGCACCGGGGAGCTGTTTTTT
-,TRBV28,TRBD1,TRBJ2-7,CASSTPMDRSEYEQYF,TGTGCCAGCAGCACCCCAATGGACAGGTCTGAATACGAGCAGTACTTC
-,TRBV9,TRBD2,TRBJ2-3,CASSVAWTSGSTDTQYF,TGTGCCAGCAGCGTAGCTTGGACTAGCGGGAGTACAGATACGCAGTATTTT
-,TRBV4-3,-,TRBJ1-6,CASSRLRRERGDSPLHF,TGCGCCAGCAGCCGCCTAAGGCGGGAACGGGGGGATTCACCCCTCCACTTT
-,TRBV13,-,TRBJ2-1,CASSHTRSGNDEQFF,TGTGCCAGCAGCCACACTAGGAGTGGTAACGATGAGCAGTTCTTC
-,TRBV28,-,TRBJ2-7,CASSPLRGVYEQYF,TGTGCCAGCAGTCCCCTCCGGGGTGTATACGAGCAGTACTTC
-,TRBV11-2,-,TRBJ2-7,CASSFTGTPAYEQYF,TGTGCCAGCAGCTTTACCGGGACACCAGCCTACGAGCAGTACTTC
-,TRBV27,TRBD1,TRBJ2-7,CASSSRTGFSYEQYF,TGTGCCAGCAGTTCCCGGACAGGTTTCTCCTACGAGCAGTACTTC
-,TRBV27,-,TRBJ1-5,CASSLSRGGDQPQHF,TGTGCCAGCAGTTTGTCTCGGGGGGGTGATCAGCCCCAGCATTTT
few,TRBV6-5,TRBD1,TRBJ2-7,CASSYSAGGSYEQYF,TGTGCCAGCAGTTACTCGGCAGGGGGCTCCTACGAGCAGTACTTC
-,TRBV28,-,TRBJ2-7,CASSLREQYF,TGTGCCAGCAGTTTACGCGAGCAGTACTTC
-,TRBV9,-,TRBJ2-1,CASSLRDNEQFF,TGTGCCAGCAGCCTACGGGACAATGAGCAGTTCTTC
-,TRBV30,-,TRBJ2-1,CARNTYNEQFF,TGTGCCCGGAACACCTACAATGAGCAGTTCTTC
-,TRBV19,-,TRBJ1-1,CASSNGGFMNTEAFF,TGTGCCAGTAGTAACGGAGGGTTTATGAACACTGAAGCTTTCTTT
-,TRBV9,TRBD1,TRBJ2-1,CASSVAGGSGNEQFF,TGTGCCAGCAGCGTAGCAGGGGGCAGCGGGAATGAGCAGTTCTTC